What follows are 12 T cell receptor beta chains derived from one specimen sequenced in a study of T cell responses to AZD1222 COVID-19 vaccine. The protocol was immunoSEQ multiplex PCR, while the TCRdb copy is restricted to in-frame clones and leaves out a portion. The top ten clones hold about 3.7% of a sample with roughly 150,000 clones, 92% of them seen once. The sample consisted of peripheral blood, taken on day 0 of AZD1222 vaccination. These receptors were collected from an adult in good health.

V gene TRBV28 combines with J gene TRBJ1-5; the D gene is possibly TRBD1 (5 bases). V lost 2 bases and J 10 bases, leaving 21 bases between the germline ends. The CDR3 is 16 amino acids. CDR1 is MDHEN, CDR2 SYDVKM, per germline. The CDR3 sequence is CASSLVKGAGSVPQHF. The CDR3 coding sequence is TGTGCCAGCAGTTTAGTCAAAGGAGCAGGGTCGGTACCCCAGCATTTT.

The CDR3 bases are TGTGCCAGCAGTTACCCCGGTGGAGGAGAAGCTTTCTTT. This codes for CASSYPGGGEAFF. The chain combines TRBV6-5 with TRBJ1-1, with D uncertain. The V end was cut by 2 bases, the J end by 8 bases, with 12 bases between. Germline lookup yields CDR1 MNHEY and CDR2 SVGAGI. The CDR3 covers 13 residues.

DNA for the CDR3: TGCAGCGTTCTGTCTAGCGGGAGTGGGGATACGCAGTATTTT. It is translated as CSVLSSGSGDTQYF. The rearrangement links TRBV29-1 to TRBJ2-3, with 10 nucleotides matching TRBD2. This CDR3 region has 14 residues. The germline CDR1 and CDR2 sequences are SQVTM and ANQGSEA. The J segment lost 6 bases and the V segment lost 5 bases, leaving 8 bases of the junction unmatched.

The chain joins TRBV6-2 or TRBV6-3 to TRBJ1-6, with 7 bases matching TRBD1. Germline trimming cut 5 bases from V and 8 bases from J; bases unmatched to any gene: 6. The CDR3 spans 14 residues. Germline assignment: CDR1 MNHEY and CDR2 SVGEGT. The chain's CDR3 is CASSQDRVHSPLHF. The CDR3 nucleotides read TGTGCCAGCAGTCAAGACAGGGTTCATTCACCCCTCCACTTT.

Only one count was recorded for this clone. V is TRBV6-1 and J is TRBJ2-7; 9 bases map to TRBD1. J was trimmed by 5 bases and V by 6 bases; bases with no gene match: 8. The V gene's germline CDR1 is MNHNS and CDR2 SASEGT. This CDR3 spans 14 amino acids. The CDR3 nucleotides are TGTGCCAGCAGGGGACAGGGATTGGAAAACGAGCAGTACTTC. Encoded protein: CASRGQGLENEQYF.

This sequence joins TRBV19 and TRBJ1-2; D unclear. With 7 bases removed from V and 7 bases from J, the gap between germline ends came to 19 bases. The V gene's germline CDR1 is LNHDA and CDR2 SQIVND (reference sequence). This CDR3 is 14 amino acids long. The CDR3 DNA reads as TGTGCCAGTACCCTGGACCAGCGATGGGGTGGCTACACCTTC. Translated: CASTLDQRWGGYTF.

As concerns this clone: Distinct nucleotide sequences in the sample also encode this CDR3. This rearrangement joins TRBV12-3 or TRBV12-4 to TRBJ2-1, with no clear D. V lost 3 bases and J 8 bases, leaving 8 bases between the germline ends. The CDR3 has 12 amino acids. This CDR3 is CASSLAGDEQFF. CDR3 coding DNA: TGTGCCAGCAGTTTGGCTGGGGATGAGCAGTTCTTC.

There are a few counts of this clone. V gene TRBV28 combines with J gene TRBJ1-2; D gene unclear. V lost 3 bases, J lost 3 bases, and 17 bases lay in between. The CDR3 loop spans 16 amino acids. CDR1 is MDHEN, CDR2 SYDVKM, per germline. This CDR3 is CASSLATPRQHYGYTF. DNA for the CDR3: TGTGCCAGCAGTTTGGCCACTCCCCGGCAGCACTATGGCTACACCTTC.

This chain uses TRBV14 with TRBJ1-6; D ambiguous. The CDR3 sequence is 16 residues long. V lost 1 base to trimming and J lost 6 bases, with 13 bases between them. Germline V CDR1 and CDR2: SGHDN, FVKESK. CDR3 nucleotides: TGTGCCAGCAGCCAAGTTCTCGGTCTGACTAATTCACCCCTCCACTTT. As protein: CASSQVLGLTNSPLHF. The whole variable domain, filled in from reference TRBV14 and TRBJ1-6, reads EAGVTQFPSHSVIEKGQTVTLRCDPISGHDNLYWYRRVMGKEIKFLLHFVKESKQDESGMPNNRFLAERTGGTYSTLKVQPAELEDSGVYFCASSQVLGLTNSPLHFGNGTRLTVT.

The CDR3 spells CSVRDTEAFF. CDR3 bases: TGCAGCGTCAGGGACACTGAAGCTTTCTTT. The rearrangement joins TRBV29-1 to TRBJ1-1; the D gene is possibly TRBD1 (5 bases). This CDR3 region has 10 residues. Trimming cost V 6 bases and J 3 bases, with 5 bases left between them. CDR1 and CDR2 (germline): SQVTM, ANQGSEA.

The chain joins TRBV20-1 to TRBJ1-2; a weak D match, TRBD1 (5 bases). V was trimmed by 3 bases and J by 8 bases, leaving 22 bases between them. The CDR3 consists of 15 residues. Per germline, CDR1 DFQATT and CDR2 SNEGSKA (reference sequence). DNA for the CDR3: TGCAGTGCTAGTTCCCTGAGTGGGGGTGCCAGGGGCTACACCTTC. Its protein is CSASSLSGGARGYTF.

This rearrangement joins TRBV10-3 to TRBJ2-7; D is ambiguous. Germline CDR1 ENHRY, CDR2 SYGVKD. With 3 bases removed from V and 4 bases from J, the gap between germline ends came to 4 bases. The CDR3 covers 11 residues. DNA of the CDR3: TGTGCCATCAGTGAAAAATACGAGCAGTACTTC. Translation: CAISEKYEQYF.